These T cell receptor beta chains were read from a single sample in a study of blood T cells in healthy people across ages. Each CDR3 protein gets one entry after TCRdb re-called the 5' RACE reads with MiXCR. The table lists hundreds of thousands of distinct CDR3 sequences, under 25% of them singletons. The sample comprised blood. The receptors were gathered from a man in his sixties or seventies in good health. Each CDR3 is given with its conserved first and last residue. The D gene is left open where the match is weak. Size values are once, few and many counts, or a class for expanded clones, and some rows have none.

TRBV11-2,14,TRBJ2-5,-,-,CASSFRDSKETQYF,TGTGCCAGCAGCTTCCGGGACTCCAAAGAGACCCAGTACTTC
TRBV3-1,15,TRBJ2-7,-,-,CASSPQQVGYYEQYF,TGTGCCAGCAGCCCTCAACAGGTTGGATACTACGAGCAGTACTTC
TRBV25-1,15,TRBJ2-4,TRBD1,few,CASSPPAGQGSIQYF,TGTGCCAGCAGTCCACCAGCGGGACAGGGAAGCATTCAGTACTTC
TRBV13,13,TRBJ2-7,-,-,CASSPDREGLQYF,TGTGCCAGCAGTCCCGACAGGGAGGGTCTTCAGTACTTC
TRBV2,18,TRBJ2-6,TRBD1,-,CASSELPAGGSGANVLTF,TGTGCCAGCAGTGAGCTTCCGGCAGGGGGCTCTGGGGCCAACGTCCTGACTTTC
TRBV20-1,15,TRBJ2-1,TRBD2,-,CSAPLSGSSYNEQFF,TGCAGTGCACCCCTTAGCGGGAGCTCCTACAATGAGCAGTTCTTC
TRBV7-2,14,TRBJ2-4,-,many,CASHPTGRKNIQYF,TGTGCCAGCCATCCGACCGGACGAAAAAACATTCAGTACTTC
TRBV5-1,14,TRBJ2-7,-,-,CASSSQGSPYEQYF,TGCGCCAGCAGCTCGCAGGGGTCTCCCTACGAGCAGTACTTC
TRBV29-1,13,TRBJ1-1,-,-,CSVRTDMNTEAFF,TGCAGCGTAAGGACAGACATGAACACTGAAGCTTTCTTT
TRBV5-8,16,TRBJ2-5,-,-,CASSTPEGPKWETQYF,TGTGCCAGCAGCACCCCCGAAGGTCCCAAGTGGGAGACCCAGTACTTC
TRBV29-1,12,TRBJ2-5,-,-,CSVYRSDETQYF,TGCAGCGTTTACCGTAGTGATGAGACCCAGTACTTC
TRBV9,17,TRBJ2-5,-,few,CASSVGGQASIRETQYF,TGTGCCAGCAGCGTAGGAGGACAAGCATCCATTCGGGAGACCCAGTACTTC
TRBV29-1,12,TRBJ2-3,-,-,CSVESSPDTQYF,TGCAGCGTTGAGTCAAGCCCAGATACGCAGTATTTT
TRBV12-3/TRBV12-4,15,TRBJ2-2,-,-,CASSSEGKVAGELFF,TGTGCCAGCAGTTCTGAGGGGAAGGTTGCCGGGGAGCTGTTTTTT
TRBV4-1,13,TRBJ2-7,-,-,CASSQVFSYEQYF,TGCGCCAGCAGCCAAGTATTCTCCTACGAGCAGTACTTC
TRBV10-3,13,TRBJ2-7,-,few,CAIAGRDSYEQYF,TGTGCCATCGCCGGCAGGGACTCCTACGAGCAGTACTTC
TRBV6-2/TRBV6-3,13,TRBJ2-2,-,few,CASSYQTSGELFF,TGTGCCAGCAGTTACCAGACTAGCGGGGAGCTGTTTTTT
TRBV7-9,16,TRBJ1-5,-,few,CASSLKDNYSNQPQHF,TGTGCCAGCAGCTTAAAGGACAATTATAGCAATCAGCCCCAGCATTTT
TRBV20-1,14,TRBJ1-2,TRBD1,few,CSAKAGQGNYGYTF,TGCAGTGCAAAGGCGGGACAGGGTAACTATGGCTACACCTTC
TRBV20-1,14,TRBJ2-7,TRBD1,-,CSGRSGDRAYEQYF,TGCAGTGGAAGAAGTGGGGACAGGGCCTACGAGCAGTACTTC
TRBV7-8,14,TRBJ2-4,-,many,CASGDGGAKNIQYF,TGTGCCAGCGGAGACGGGGGTGCCAAAAACATTCAGTACTTC
TRBV20-1,17,TRBJ2-5,TRBD2,-,CSARDFRRLAPQETQYF,TGCAGTGCTAGAGATTTTAGGAGACTAGCGCCCCAAGAGACCCAGTACTTC
TRBV7-2,15,TRBJ1-4,-,few,CASSLASGHNEKLFF,TGTGCCAGCAGCTTAGCATCGGGGCATAATGAAAAACTGTTTTTT
TRBV6-1,16,TRBJ2-7,TRBD2,few,CASSRKISGSSYEQYF,TGTGCCAGCAGTCGAAAAATTAGCGGGAGCTCCTACGAGCAGTACTTC
TRBV7-9,15,TRBJ2-3,-,few,CASSLTGTRTDTQYF,TGTGCCAGCAGCTTAACCGGGACACGGACAGATACGCAGTATTTT
TRBV7-9,12,TRBJ2-5,TRBD1,once,CASSRTGRTEFF,TGTGCCAGCAGTCGGACAGGACGGACGGAGTTCTTC
TRBV6-6,14,TRBJ2-7,TRBD1,-,CASSTGQGGEAQYF,TGTGCCAGCAGTACGGGACAGGGAGGTGAGGCGCAGTACTTC
TRBV24-1,12,TRBJ1-2,-,few,CATSDAQYGYTF,TGTGCCACCAGTGACGCCCAATATGGCTACACCTTC
TRBV7-8,16,TRBJ2-3,-,-,CASSLGGTVLTDTQYF,TGTGCCAGCAGCTTAGGGGGTACGGTCCTCACAGATACGCAGTATTTT
TRBV29-1,13,TRBJ1-4,TRBD1,few,CSVRDSSNEKLFF,TGCAGCGTGCGGGACAGTTCTAATGAAAAACTGTTTTTT
TRBV29-1,13,TRBJ2-7,-,-,CSVSDGREYEQYF,TGCAGCGTTTCTGACGGCAGGGAGTACGAGCAGTACTTC
TRBV30,13,TRBJ2-3,-,-,CAWSLLSSDTQYF,TGTGCCTGGAGTCTATTGTCCTCAGATACGCAGTATTTT
TRBV4-1,15,TRBJ2-5,TRBD1,many,CASSQAGTGDETQYF,TGCGCCAGCAGCCAAGCGGGGACAGGGGACGAGACCCAGTACTTC
TRBV6-5,15,TRBJ2-5,-,-,CASSYSEKGQETQYF,TGTGCCAGCAGTTACTCTGAGAAGGGCCAAGAGACCCAGTACTTC
TRBV27,12,TRBJ2-1,-,-,CASSPDPMVQFF,TGTGCCAGCAGTCCCGACCCCATGGTGCAGTTCTTC
TRBV20-1,14,TRBJ2-7,TRBD1,-,CSAERTGGKDEQYF,TGCAGTGCAGAAAGGACAGGGGGCAAGGACGAGCAGTACTTC
TRBV5-1,18,TRBJ2-7,TRBD2,-,CASSSPGLAGLSQDEQYF,TGCGCCAGCAGCTCACCGGGACTAGCGGGACTCAGCCAGGACGAGCAGTACTTC
TRBV10-3,14,TRBJ2-5,TRBD2,-,CAISERTRQETQYF,TGTGCCATCAGTGAGAGGACTAGACAAGAGACCCAGTACTTC
TRBV29-1,13,TRBJ1-5,TRBD1,many,CSVAQGGLGPQHF,TGCAGCGTCGCACAGGGGGGGTTAGGGCCCCAGCATTTT
TRBV7-9,15,TRBJ2-5,-,few,CTSRGGLRERETQYF,TGTACCAGCAGGGGAGGCTTGAGGGAGAGAGAGACCCAGTACTTC
TRBV3-1,15,TRBJ1-1,-,-,CASSQEMRPNTEAFF,TGTGCCAGCAGCCAAGAGATGCGACCGAACACTGAAGCTTTCTTT
TRBV28,16,TRBJ2-2,-,few,CASSLAMRQNTGELFF,TGTGCCAGCAGTTTAGCTATGAGACAGAACACCGGGGAGCTGTTTTTT
TRBV15,17,TRBJ2-4,-,-,CATSRKTPGLAKNIQYF,TGTGCCACCAGCAGAAAAACTCCGGGGCTAGCCAAAAACATTCAGTACTTC
TRBV4-1,16,TRBJ2-1,TRBD2,-,CASSQRLAGPYNERFF,TGCGCCAGCAGCCAAAGGCTAGCGGGCCCCTACAATGAGCGGTTCTTC
TRBV10-3,13,TRBJ1-4,-,few,CAISDKGGEKLFF,TGTGCCATCAGTGATAAGGGGGGAGAAAAACTGTTTTTT
TRBV28,14,TRBJ1-2,-,-,CASSDSGRTAGYTF,TGTGCCAGCAGCGACTCAGGGAGGACCGCTGGCTACACCTTC
TRBV5-1,13,TRBJ2-1,-,-,CASSILAGQEQFF,TGCGCCAGCAGCATCTTAGCGGGACAGGAGCAGTTCTTC
TRBV3-1,16,TRBJ2-5,TRBD2,-,CASSLASGRPSETQYF,TGTGCCAGCAGCCTCGCTAGCGGGAGGCCGTCGGAGACCCAGTACTTC
TRBV7-7,14,TRBJ2-5,-,-,CASSLEAGSETQYF,TGTGCTAGCAGCTTAGAGGCAGGGTCAGAGACCCAGTACTTC
TRBV14,13,TRBJ2-1,-,-,CASSQDLSAEQFF,TGTGCCAGCAGCCAAGATCTCTCCGCGGAGCAGTTCTTC
TRBV10-2,13,TRBJ2-5,-,few,CASSDRSRETQYF,TGCGCCAGCAGCGATAGGAGTAGGGAGACCCAGTACTTC
TRBV20-1,16,TRBJ1-1,-,many,CSARPPNGTPNTEAFF,TGCAGTGCTAGACCGCCGAACGGGACACCGAACACTGAAGCTTTCTTT
TRBV5-1,15,TRBJ1-2,-,-,CASSLGQGLNYGYTF,TGCGCCAGCAGCTTGGGGCAGGGTTTAAACTATGGCTACACCTTC